This TCR beta chain originates from a study of blood T cell repertoires in COVID-19. Study as a whole: There were acute and convalescent COVID-19 samples, and they came from the United States, Italy and Spain. From T cells, B-cell-depleted T cells, or PBMCs came the material, which was cDNA or gDNA.

The J segment lost 5 bases and the V segment lost 6 bases, leaving 7 bases of the junction unmatched. The CDR3 is 14 amino acids. Germline lookup yields CDR1 MNHEY and CDR2 SVGAGI. In the authors' methods: Amplified reference gene primers provided the basis for estimating nucleated cell counts. Profiling relied on immunoSEQ multiplex PCR, and the TCRdb table lists in-frame clones only, not all of them. V, J and clone size are those of that table, while D and trimming were read from the DNA. The profile covers roughly 40,000 clones, with approximately 80% appearing a single time and around 15% taken by the ten largest.

Sequencing used peripheral blood. The chain recombines TRBV6-5 with TRBJ2-7, with 10 nucleotides matching TRBD2. The sequence derives from a human donor in a cohort sampled during active COVID-19. CDR3 nucleotide sequence: TGTGCCAGCAGAACAGGGCTAGCGGGAGACGAGCAGTACTTC. This encodes CASRTGLAGDEQYF.